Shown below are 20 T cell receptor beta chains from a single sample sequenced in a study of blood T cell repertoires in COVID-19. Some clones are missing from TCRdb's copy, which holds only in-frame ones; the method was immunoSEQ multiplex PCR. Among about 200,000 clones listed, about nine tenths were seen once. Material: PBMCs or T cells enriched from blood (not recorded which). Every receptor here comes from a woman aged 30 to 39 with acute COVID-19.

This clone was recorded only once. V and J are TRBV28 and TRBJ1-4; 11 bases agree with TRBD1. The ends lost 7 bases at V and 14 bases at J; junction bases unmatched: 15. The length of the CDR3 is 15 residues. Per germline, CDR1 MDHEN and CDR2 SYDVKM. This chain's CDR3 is CASTLADRGLKGLFF. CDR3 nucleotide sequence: TGTGCCAGCACCCTTGCGGACAGGGGGCTAAAGGGGCTGTTTTTT.

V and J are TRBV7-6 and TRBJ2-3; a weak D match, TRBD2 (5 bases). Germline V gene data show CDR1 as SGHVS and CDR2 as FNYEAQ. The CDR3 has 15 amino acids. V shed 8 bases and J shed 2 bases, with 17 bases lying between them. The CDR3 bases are TGTGCCAGCTCCCTCAGGACTCCCTACACAGATACGCAGTATTTT. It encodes CASSLRTPYTDTQYF. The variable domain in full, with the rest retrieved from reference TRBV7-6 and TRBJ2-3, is GAGVSQSPRYKVTKRGQDVALRCDPISGHVSLYWYRQALGQGPEFLTYFNYEAQQDKSGLPNDRFSAERPEGSISTLTIQRTEQRDSAMYRCASSLRTPYTDTQYFGPGTRLTVL.

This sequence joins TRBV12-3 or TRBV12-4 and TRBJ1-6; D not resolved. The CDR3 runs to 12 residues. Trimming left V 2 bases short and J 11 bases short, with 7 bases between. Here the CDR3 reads CASSLRDTPLHF. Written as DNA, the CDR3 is TGTGCCAGCAGTTTACGGGATACACCCCTCCACTTT.

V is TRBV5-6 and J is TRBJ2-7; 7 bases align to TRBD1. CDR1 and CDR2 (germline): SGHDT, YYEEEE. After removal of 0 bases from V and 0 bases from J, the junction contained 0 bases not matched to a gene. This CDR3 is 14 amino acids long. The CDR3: CASSLGDSSYEQYF. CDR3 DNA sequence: TGTGCCAGCAGCTTGGGGGACAGCTCCTACGAGCAGTACTTC.

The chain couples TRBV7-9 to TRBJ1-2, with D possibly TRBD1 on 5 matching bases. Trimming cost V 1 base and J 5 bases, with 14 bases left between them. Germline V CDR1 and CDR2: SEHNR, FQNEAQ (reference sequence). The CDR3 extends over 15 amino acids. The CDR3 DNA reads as TGTGCCAGCAGCTTAGAGGTCGACAGTTCATATGGCTACACCTTC. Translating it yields CASSLEVDSSYGYTF. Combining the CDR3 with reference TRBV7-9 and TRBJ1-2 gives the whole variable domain DTGVSQNPRHKITKRGQNVTFRCDPISEHNRLYWYRQTLGQGPEFLTYFQNEAQLEKSRLLSDRFSAERPKGSFSTLEIQRTEQGDSAMYLCASSLEVDSSYGYTFGSGTRLTVV.

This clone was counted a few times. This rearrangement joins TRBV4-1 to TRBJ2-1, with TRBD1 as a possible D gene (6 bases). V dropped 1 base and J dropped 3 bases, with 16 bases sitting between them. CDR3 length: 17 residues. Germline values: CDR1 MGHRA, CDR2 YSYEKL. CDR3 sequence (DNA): TGCGCCAGCAGCCAAGGCCCCAGGGGAAGGAACTACAATGAGCAGTTCTTC. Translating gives CASSQGPRGRNYNEQFF.

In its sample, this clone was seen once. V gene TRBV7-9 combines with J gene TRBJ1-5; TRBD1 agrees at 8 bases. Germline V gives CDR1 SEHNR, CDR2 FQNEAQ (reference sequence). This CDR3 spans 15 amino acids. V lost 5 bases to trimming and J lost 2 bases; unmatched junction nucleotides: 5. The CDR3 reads CASSGVGQGNQPQHF. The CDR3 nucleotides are TGTGCCAGCAGCGGAGTGGGACAGGGCAATCAGCCCCAGCATTTT.

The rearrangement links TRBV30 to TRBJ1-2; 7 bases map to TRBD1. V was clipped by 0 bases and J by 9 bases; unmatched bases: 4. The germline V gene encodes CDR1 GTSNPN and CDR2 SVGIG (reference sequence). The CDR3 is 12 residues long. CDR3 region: CAWSVAGGSYTF. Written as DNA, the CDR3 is TGTGCCTGGAGTGTCGCAGGGGGGAGCTACACCTTC.

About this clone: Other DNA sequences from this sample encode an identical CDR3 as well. CDR3 protein: CASSLGDTNYGYTF. The CDR3 nucleotides read TGCGCCAGCAGCTTGGGTGACACTAACTATGGCTACACCTTC. The V and J genes are TRBV5-1 and TRBJ1-2, with D unclear. The CDR3 is made up of 14 amino acids. From germline, CDR1 is SGHRS and CDR2 YFSETQ. Trimming stripped 0 bases from V and 0 bases from J, with 6 bases between. The full variable domain, its missing parts supplied by reference TRBV5-1 and TRBJ1-2, is KAGVTQTPRYLIKTRGQQVTLSCSPISGHRSVSWYQQTPGQGLQFLFEYFSETQRNKGNFPGRFSGRQFSNSRSEMNVSTLELGDSALYLCASSLGDTNYGYTFGSGTRLTVV.

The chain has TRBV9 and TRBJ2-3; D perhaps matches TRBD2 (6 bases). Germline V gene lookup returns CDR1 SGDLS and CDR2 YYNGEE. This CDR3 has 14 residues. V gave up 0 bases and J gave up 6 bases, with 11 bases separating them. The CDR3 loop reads CASSVETSPDTQYF. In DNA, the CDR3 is TGTGCCAGCAGCGTAGAGACTAGTCCGGATACGCAGTATTTT.

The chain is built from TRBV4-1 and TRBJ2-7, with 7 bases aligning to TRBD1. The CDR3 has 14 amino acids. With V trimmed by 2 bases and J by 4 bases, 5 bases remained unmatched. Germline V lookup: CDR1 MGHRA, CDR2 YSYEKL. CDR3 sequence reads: CASSQQGDLYEQYF. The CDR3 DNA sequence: TGCGCCAGCAGCCAACAGGGGGATCTATACGAGCAGTACTTC.

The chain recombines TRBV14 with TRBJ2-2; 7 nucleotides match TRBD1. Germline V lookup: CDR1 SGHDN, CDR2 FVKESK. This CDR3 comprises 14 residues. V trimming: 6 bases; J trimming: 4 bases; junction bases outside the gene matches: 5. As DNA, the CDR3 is TGTGCCAGCAGGCAGGGACAGATCACCGGGGAGCTGTTTTTT. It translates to CASRQGQITGELFF.

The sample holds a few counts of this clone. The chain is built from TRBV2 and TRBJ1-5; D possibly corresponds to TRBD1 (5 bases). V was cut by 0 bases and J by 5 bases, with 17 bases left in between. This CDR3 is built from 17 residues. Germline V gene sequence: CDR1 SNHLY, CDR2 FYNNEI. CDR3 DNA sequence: TGTGCCAGCAGTGAAGCGCTTCTGGGGCATTCCGATCAGCCCCAGCATTTT. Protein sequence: CASSEALLGHSDQPQHF. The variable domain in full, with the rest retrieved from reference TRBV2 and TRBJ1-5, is EPEVTQTPSHQVTQMGQEVILRCVPISNHLYFYWYRQILGQKVEFLVSFYNNEISEKSEIFDDQFSVERPDGSNFTLKIRSTKLEDSAMYFCASSEALLGHSDQPQHFGDGTRLSIL.

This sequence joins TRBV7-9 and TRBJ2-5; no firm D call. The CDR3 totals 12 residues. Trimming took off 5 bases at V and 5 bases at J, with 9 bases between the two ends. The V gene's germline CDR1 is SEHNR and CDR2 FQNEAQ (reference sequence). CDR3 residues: CASSPEQETQYF. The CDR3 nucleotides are TGTGCCAGCAGCCCAGAACAGGAGACCCAGTACTTC.

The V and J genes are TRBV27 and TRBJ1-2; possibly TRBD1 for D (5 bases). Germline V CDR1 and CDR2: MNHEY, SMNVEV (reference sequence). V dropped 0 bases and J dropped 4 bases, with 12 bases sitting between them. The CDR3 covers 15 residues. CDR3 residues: CASSLSLAGGYGYTF. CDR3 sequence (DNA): TGTGCCAGCAGTTTATCGTTGGCGGGGGGCTATGGCTACACCTTC.

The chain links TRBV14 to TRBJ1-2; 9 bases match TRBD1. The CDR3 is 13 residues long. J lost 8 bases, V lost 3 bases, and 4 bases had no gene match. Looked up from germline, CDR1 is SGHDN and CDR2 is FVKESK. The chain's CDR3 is CASSQDRGRGYTF. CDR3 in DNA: TGTGCCAGCAGCCAGGACAGGGGAAGAGGCTACACCTTC. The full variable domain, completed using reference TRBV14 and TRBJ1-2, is EAGVTQFPSHSVIEKGQTVTLRCDPISGHDNLYWYRRVMGKEIKFLLHFVKESKQDESGMPNNRFLAERTGGTYSTLKVQPAELEDSGVYFCASSQDRGRGYTFGSGTRLTVV.

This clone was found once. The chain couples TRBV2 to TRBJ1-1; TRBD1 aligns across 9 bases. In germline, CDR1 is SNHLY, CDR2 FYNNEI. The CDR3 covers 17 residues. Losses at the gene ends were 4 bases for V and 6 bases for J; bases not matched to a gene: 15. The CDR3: CASSADRDREFRAEAFF. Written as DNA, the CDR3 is TGTGCCAGCAGTGCCGACCGGGACAGGGAATTTAGGGCTGAAGCTTTCTTT.

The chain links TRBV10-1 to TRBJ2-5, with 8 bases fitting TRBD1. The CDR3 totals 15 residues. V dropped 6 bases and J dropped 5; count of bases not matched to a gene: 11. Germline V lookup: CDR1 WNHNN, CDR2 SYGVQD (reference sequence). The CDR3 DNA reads TGCGCCAGCAGCGATCGACAGGGGAAGCTTGAGACCCAGTACTTC. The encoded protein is CASSDRQGKLETQYF.

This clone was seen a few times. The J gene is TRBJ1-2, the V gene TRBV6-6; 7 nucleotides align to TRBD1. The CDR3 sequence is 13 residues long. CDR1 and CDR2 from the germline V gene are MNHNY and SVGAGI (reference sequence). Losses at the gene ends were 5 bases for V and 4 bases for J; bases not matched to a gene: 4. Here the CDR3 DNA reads TGTGCCAGCAGTATCGGGACAGCCTATGGCTACACCTTC. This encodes CASSIGTAYGYTF.

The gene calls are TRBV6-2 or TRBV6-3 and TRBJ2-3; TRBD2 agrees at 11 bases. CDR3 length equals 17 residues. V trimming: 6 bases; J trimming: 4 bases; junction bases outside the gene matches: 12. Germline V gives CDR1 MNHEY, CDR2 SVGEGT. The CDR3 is CASSHPIAGGPADTQYF. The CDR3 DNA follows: TGTGCCAGCAGCCATCCAATAGCGGGGGGGCCTGCAGATACGCAGTATTTT.